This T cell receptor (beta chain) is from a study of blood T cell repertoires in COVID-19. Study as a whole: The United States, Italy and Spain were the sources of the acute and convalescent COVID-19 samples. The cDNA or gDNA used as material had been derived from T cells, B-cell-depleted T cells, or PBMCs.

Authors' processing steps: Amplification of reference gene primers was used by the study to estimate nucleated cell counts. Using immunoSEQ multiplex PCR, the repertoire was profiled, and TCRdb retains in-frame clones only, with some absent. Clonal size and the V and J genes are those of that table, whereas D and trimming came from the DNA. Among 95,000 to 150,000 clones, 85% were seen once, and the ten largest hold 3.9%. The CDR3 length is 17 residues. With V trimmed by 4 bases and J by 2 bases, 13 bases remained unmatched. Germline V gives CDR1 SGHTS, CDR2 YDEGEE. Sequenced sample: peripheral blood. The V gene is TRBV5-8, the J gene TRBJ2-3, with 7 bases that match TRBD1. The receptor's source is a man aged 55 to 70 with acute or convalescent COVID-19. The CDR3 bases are TGTGCCAGCAGCAACCTCCGCCCGGGACAGAACACAGATACGCAGTATTTT. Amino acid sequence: CASSNLRPGQNTDTQYF.